The rows below give T cell receptor beta chains drawn from one sample of a study of neurological immune-mediated disorders. One entry per CDR3 protein results from TCRdb running MiXCR on the 5' RACE reads. The data hold some 50,000 distinct CDR3 sequences, with about 2% observed a single time. The sample was PBMCs. The receptor set was obtained from a woman aged 40-49 years with multiple sclerosis. CDR3s include the opening cysteine and the closing phenylalanine or tryptophan. D genes are given only for firm matches. The listing skips clone size in some rows; elsewhere it reads once, few, many or a size class.

v_call,j_call,d_call,clone_size,cdr3_aa,cdr3_nt
TRBV20-1,TRBJ2-7,NA,many,CSASQGYEQYF,TGCAGTGCCTCCCAAGGGTACGAGCAGTACTTC
TRBV20-1,TRBJ1-2,TRBD1,many,CSARDLNPYRGKYGYTF,TGCAGTGCTAGAGATCTCAATCCGTACAGGGGGAAGTATGGCTACACCTTC
TRBV19,TRBJ1-5,NA,many,CASSRGVVNQPQHF,TGTGCCAGTAGTAGAGGGGTAGTAAATCAGCCCCAGCATTTT
TRBV12-3/TRBV12-4,TRBJ1-5,NA,many,CASSLASDQPQHF,TGTGCCAGCAGTTTAGCCAGTGATCAGCCCCAGCATTTT
TRBV20-1,TRBJ2-1,NA,many,CSARDNNEQFF,TGCAGTGCTAGAGATAACAATGAGCAGTTCTTC
TRBV7-9,TRBJ1-1,NA,many,CASSFPRVEAFF,TGTGCCAGCAGCTTCCCGAGGGTTGAAGCTTTCTTT
TRBV20-1,TRBJ2-3,NA,many,CSAPPSGSTDTQYF,TGCAGTGCTCCCCCGTCGGGGAGCACAGATACGCAGTATTTT
TRBV20-1,TRBJ1-1,TRBD1,many,CSAGKGAYRTEAFF,TGCAGTGCTGGTAAGGGGGCTTATCGAACTGAAGCTTTCTTT
TRBV20-1,TRBJ2-1,NA,many,CSASLRGHGTSYNEQFF,TGCAGTGCTAGTTTGCGGGGCCATGGTACCTCCTACAATGAGCAGTTCTTC
TRBV5-1,TRBJ2-6,NA,many,CASSLDGTRSSGANVLTF,TGCGCCAGCAGCTTGGATGGGACAAGGAGCTCTGGGGCCAACGTCCTGACTTTC
TRBV7-2,TRBJ2-1,NA,many,CASSLVGAGEQFF,TGTGCCAGCAGCTTAGTCGGGGCAGGTGAGCAGTTCTTC
TRBV20-1,TRBJ1-5,NA,many,CSARQEFHQPQHF,TGCAGTGCTAGACAAGAATTTCATCAGCCCCAGCATTTT
TRBV29-1,TRBJ1-4,TRBD1,many,CSVGGQGASYEKLFF,TGCAGCGTTGGGGGACAGGGGGCCTCCTACGAAAAACTGTTTTTT
TRBV29-1,TRBJ2-1,NA,many,CSVPTRGNEQFF,TGCAGCGTCCCAACAAGGGGCAATGAGCAGTTCTTC
TRBV5-1,TRBJ1-4,TRBD1,many,CASSFGDRGPEKLFF,TGCGCCAGCAGCTTTGGGGACAGGGGACCTGAAAAACTGTTTTTT
TRBV5-1,TRBJ2-2,NA,many,CASSRDGNTGELFF,TGCGCCAGCAGCCGGGACGGGAACACCGGGGAGCTGTTTTTT
TRBV5-1,TRBJ2-7,NA,many,CASSFMQVPYEQYF,TGCGCCAGCAGCTTCATGCAGGTTCCTTACGAGCAGTACTTC
TRBV20-1,TRBJ2-1,NA,many,CSARDFNRAANEQFF,TGCAGTGCTAGAGATTTTAACAGGGCGGCCAATGAGCAGTTCTTC
TRBV20-1,TRBJ1-1,NA,NA,CSARDQGTGTEAFF,TGCAGTGCTAGAGATCAGGGAACGGGTACTGAAGCTTTCTTT
TRBV6-5,TRBJ1-1,NA,many,CASSSGYTEAFF,TGTGCCAGCAGTTCAGGGTACACTGAAGCTTTCTTT
TRBV7-8,TRBJ1-5,NA,many,CASSLELGFQPQHF,TGTGCCAGCAGCTTAGAATTGGGATTTCAGCCCCAGCATTTT
TRBV3-1,TRBJ1-1,NA,many,CASSRGANTEAFF,TGTGCCAGCAGCAGGGGAGCGAACACTGAAGCTTTCTTT
TRBV5-1,TRBJ1-1,NA,many,CASSSGDIPGGGTEAFF,TGCGCCAGCAGCAGCGGGGACATCCCGGGCGGAGGTACTGAAGCTTTCTTT
TRBV20-1,TRBJ2-1,NA,many,CSVGFYNEQFF,TGCAGTGTAGGTTTCTACAATGAGCAGTTCTTC
TRBV3-1,TRBJ1-1,NA,many,CASSRTGWETEAFF,TGTGCCAGCAGCCGAACAGGGTGGGAGACTGAAGCTTTCTTT
TRBV7-2,TRBJ2-3,TRBD2,many,CASSLQRGRDTQYF,TGTGCCAGCAGCTTACAGCGGGGGCGAGATACGCAGTATTTT
TRBV24-1,TRBJ1-1,NA,many,CATQGFRNTEAFF,TGTGCCACCCAGGGATTTCGGAACACTGAAGCTTTCTTT
TRBV7-9,TRBJ1-6,NA,many,CASSFTNSPLHF,TGTGCCAGCAGCTTTACTAATTCACCCCTCCACTTT
TRBV15,TRBJ2-7,NA,many,CATSRDAGIRYEQYF,TGTGCCACCAGCAGAGATGCTGGGATACGCTACGAGCAGTACTTC
TRBV7-7,TRBJ2-3,NA,many,CASSLGTGVTDTQYF,TGTGCCAGCAGCTTAGGGACGGGAGTCACAGATACGCAGTATTTT
TRBV5-1,TRBJ1-1,TRBD1,many,CASRLTGGETEAFF,TGCGCCAGCAGATTGACAGGGGGCGAAACTGAAGCTTTCTTT
TRBV7-2,TRBJ2-5,NA,many,CASSLFQETQYF,TGTGCCAGCAGCTTATTCCAAGAGACCCAGTACTTC
TRBV20-1,TRBJ1-2,TRBD1,many,CSAQRQGGIQGRGYTF,TGCAGTGCCCAAAGACAGGGGGGAATCCAAGGTCGAGGCTACACCTTC
TRBV6-2/TRBV6-3,TRBJ2-1,NA,few,CASSSPLSTYNEQFF,TGTGCCAGCAGTTCCCCACTGAGCACCTACAATGAGCAGTTCTTC
TRBV20-1,TRBJ1-6,NA,many,CSAGRYMNSPLHF,TGCAGTGCCGGACGGTATATGAATTCACCCCTCCACTTT
TRBV5-1,TRBJ1-1,NA,many,CASSLSGGDTEAFF,TGCGCCAGCAGCTTGAGCGGGGGGGACACTGAAGCTTTCTTT